The 17 T cell receptor beta chains below all came from one sample that was sequenced in a study of early T cells in non-severe SARS-CoV-2 infection. TCRdb ran MiXCR on the 5' RACE reads and lists one entry per CDR3 protein. This table holds 83,000 or so distinct CDR3 sequences, over 9.5% found once. The material sequenced was whole blood, taken at baseline. These receptor sequences come from an adult who was a healthcare worker with PCR-confirmed SARS-CoV-2 infection or an uninfected control (not recorded which).

This clonotype has at least ten counts. The CDR3 region is CASSFMGENTEAFF. CDR3 coding DNA: TGTGCCAGCAGCTTTATGGGGGAGAACACTGAAGCTTTCTTT. V usage is TRBV7-9 and J usage is TRBJ1-1; D might be TRBD1 (5 bases). CDR3 length: 14 amino acids. From germline, CDR1 is SEHNR and CDR2 FQNEAQ (reference sequence). Trimming removed 3 bases at V and 1 base at J, with 9 bases between. The whole variable domain, remainder taken from reference TRBV7-9 and TRBJ1-1, is DTGVSQNPRHKITKRGQNVTFRCDPISEHNRLYWYRQTLGQGPEFLTYFQNEAQLEKSRLLSDRFSAERPKGSFSTLEIQRTEQGDSAMYLCASSFMGENTEAFFGQGTRLTVV.

Of note for this clonotype: A much larger clone is a single base away; this may be a read error. The J gene is TRBJ1-6, the V gene TRBV2; a weak D match, TRBD1 (5 bases). Trimming took 6 bases from V and 0 from J, leaving 12 bases between them. The germline V gene has CDR1 SNHLY and CDR2 FYNNEI. This CDR3 contains 16 residues. The DNA of the CDR3 is TGTGCCAGCAGGCGGGGCGGATTCTCCTATAATTCACCCCTCCACTTT. Amino acids: CASRRGGFSYNSPLHF.

The chain employs TRBV7-9 and TRBJ2-1; perhaps D is TRBD1 or TRBD2 (5 bases each). This CDR3 is 15 amino acids long. From germline, CDR1 is SEHNR and CDR2 FQNEAQ (reference sequence). Trimming stripped 5 bases from V and 6 bases from J, with 17 bases between. The CDR3 DNA is TGTGCCAGCAGCCCCCTGGGACCGCTTGGCAATGAGCAGTTCTTC. It yields the protein CASSPLGPLGNEQFF.

V gene TRBV20-1 combines with J gene TRBJ2-4; D gene unclear. Trimming removed 6 bases from V and 1 base from J, with 13 bases in between. This CDR3 has 14 amino acids. Germline CDR1 is DFQATT and CDR2 is SNEGSKA (reference sequence). In DNA form, the CDR3 reads TGCAGTGCCCCAAGACATTTCGCCAAAAACATTCAGTACTTC. Protein product: CSAPRHFAKNIQYF.

The V gene is TRBV15, the J gene TRBJ2-2, with a possible D match to TRBD1 (6 bases). V was clipped by 5 bases and J by 6 bases, with 13 bases between them. CDR1 LNHNV and CDR2 YYDKDF come from the germline V gene (reference sequence). The CDR3 is 14 amino acids. The CDR3 spells CATSRDRIAGELFF. CDR3 nucleotides: TGTGCCACCAGCCGTGACAGGATCGCCGGGGAGCTGTTTTTT.

This clonotype was seen more than once but under ten times. V and J are TRBV9 and TRBJ2-2, with unresolved D. V was cut by 4 bases and J by 6 bases, with 10 bases left in between. The CDR3 loop spans 13 amino acids. Germline V gene sequence: CDR1 SGDLS, CDR2 YYNGEE. DNA for the CDR3: TGTGCCAGCAGCACCCATCCGGCCGGGGAGCTGTTTTTT. This gives the protein CASSTHPAGELFF.

At least ten counts were recorded for this clonotype. The CDR3 DNA reads TGTGCCAGCAGCAGTGGCGTGGGGCCCTACTCCTACAATGAGCAGTTCTTC. This sequence encodes CASSSGVGPYSYNEQFF. V and J are TRBV5-4 and TRBJ2-1; TRBD1 is a possible D gene (5 bases). The CDR3 covers 17 residues. CDR1 SGHNT and CDR2 YYREEE come from the germline V gene (reference sequence). V was cut by 4 bases and J by 0 bases, with 17 bases left in between.

This clonotype was detected many times. The V call is TRBV6-1, the J call TRBJ2-7, with a weak D call TRBD1 (6 bases). This CDR3 region has 15 residues. V shed 1 base and J shed 3 bases, with 13 bases lying between them. Germline lookup yields CDR1 MNHNS and CDR2 SASEGT. CDR3 bases: TGTGCCAGCAGTGAAGTTCTAGGGGGTGGCTACGAGCAGTACTTC. It yields the protein CASSEVLGGGYEQYF.

The CDR3 reads CASSSGTLSPLHF. CDR3 DNA: TGTGCCAGCAGCTCCGGGACCCTCTCACCCCTCCACTTT. The chain joins TRBV3-1 to TRBJ1-6, with a weak D call TRBD1 (5 bases). Germline V gene lookup returns CDR1 LGHDT and CDR2 YNNKEL (reference sequence). The CDR3 runs 13 residues. V gave up 5 bases and J gave up 10 bases, with 12 bases separating them.

The rearrangement links TRBV30 to TRBJ2-5; tentatively, D is TRBD2 (6 bases). The V gene's germline CDR1 is GTSNPN and CDR2 SVGIG (reference sequence). The CDR3 is made up of 14 amino acids. With 3 bases removed from V and 1 base from J, the gap between germline ends came to 12 bases. The CDR3 DNA reads as TGTGCCTGGAGGGAGGGGCCCCTCCAAGAGACCCAGTACTTC. Encoded protein: CAWREGPLQETQYF.

The chain couples TRBV5-1 to TRBJ2-3; TRBD2 agrees at 7 bases. The germline V gene has CDR1 SGHRS and CDR2 YFSETQ. Germline trimming cut 0 bases from V and 5 bases from J; bases unmatched to any gene: 9. The CDR3 totals 16 residues. CDR3 residues: CASSLDMGRAGDTQYF. CDR3 bases: TGCGCCAGCAGCTTGGATATGGGGAGGGCCGGAGATACGCAGTATTTT.

The table lists this clonotype with many counts. The V gene is TRBV7-9, the J gene TRBJ2-7; 7 bases are shared with TRBD2. The CDR3 is 16 amino acids. Trimming at V came to 0 bases and at J to 6 bases, leaving 11 bases not matched to a gene. The germline gives CDR1 SEHNR, CDR2 FQNEAQ (reference sequence). CDR3 sequence (DNA): TGTGCCAGCAGCTTAGCCTCAGGCGGGAGTGGTGGCGAGCAGTACTTC. It encodes CASSLASGGSGGEQYF.

There are a few counts of this clonotype. The rearrangement joins TRBV6-5 to TRBJ2-3, with TRBD2 matching over 9 bases. The CDR3 loop spans 15 amino acids. Germline V CDR1 and CDR2: MNHEY, SVGAGI. J gave up 2 bases and V 2 bases, and 2 bases lay outside the gene matches. CDR3 in amino acids: CASSYAGGPTDTQYF. The CDR3 DNA reads as TGTGCCAGCAGTTACGCGGGAGGGCCCACAGATACGCAGTATTTT.

The V and J genes are TRBV29-1 and TRBJ1-4; 10 bases match TRBD1. Trimming cost V 1 base and J 8 bases; bases outside gene matches: 4. The CDR3 extends over 14 amino acids. Germline CDR1 is SQVTM and CDR2 is ANQGSEA. CDR3 DNA sequence: TGCAGCGTTGAAGCTGGGACAGGGGAAGAAAAACTGTTTTTT. Protein product: CSVEAGTGEEKLFF.

Concerning this clonotype: The junction differs from germline at one of its ends, possibly a read error. V and J are TRBV18 and TRBJ2-7; a possible D gene is TRBD2 (7 bases). In germline, CDR1 is KGHSH, CDR2 LQKENI. The CDR3 is 15 amino acids. As DNA, the CDR3 is TGTGCCAGCCCACCACCGGGGGGCTTTTCCTACGAGCAGTACTTC. It codes for CASPPPGGFSYEQYF.

Here the CDR3 DNA reads TGTGCCAGCAGCTTAGTTGGGACAGGCTCCTACGAGCAGTACTTC. Translated, it gives CASSLVGTGSYEQYF. The chain has TRBV7-9 and TRBJ2-7; 8 nucleotides line up with TRBD1. The germline V gene encodes CDR1 SEHNR and CDR2 FQNEAQ (reference sequence). Trimming took 1 base from V and 0 from J; bases not matched to a gene: 2. The CDR3 spans 15 residues.

The rearrangement joins TRBV6-1 to TRBJ2-2; D is perhaps TRBD2 (5 bases). Trimming removed 10 bases at V and 6 bases at J, with 15 bases between. CDR1 is MNHNS, CDR2 SASEGT, per germline. The CDR3 covers 13 residues. The CDR3 DNA sequence: TGTGCCACCATCCTTGGACTTCCCGGGGAGCTGTTTTTT. Translation: CATILGLPGELFF.